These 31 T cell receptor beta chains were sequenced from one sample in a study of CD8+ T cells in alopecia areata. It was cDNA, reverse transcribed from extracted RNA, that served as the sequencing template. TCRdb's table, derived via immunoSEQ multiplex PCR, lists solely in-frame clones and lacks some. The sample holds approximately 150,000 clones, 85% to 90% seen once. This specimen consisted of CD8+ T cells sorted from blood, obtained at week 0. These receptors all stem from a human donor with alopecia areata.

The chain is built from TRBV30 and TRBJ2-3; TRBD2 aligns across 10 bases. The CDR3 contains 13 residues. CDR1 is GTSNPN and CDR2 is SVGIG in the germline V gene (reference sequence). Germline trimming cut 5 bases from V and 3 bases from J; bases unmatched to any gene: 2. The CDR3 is CAWASGSTDTQYF. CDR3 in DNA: TGTGCCTGGGCTAGCGGGAGTACAGATACGCAGTATTTT.

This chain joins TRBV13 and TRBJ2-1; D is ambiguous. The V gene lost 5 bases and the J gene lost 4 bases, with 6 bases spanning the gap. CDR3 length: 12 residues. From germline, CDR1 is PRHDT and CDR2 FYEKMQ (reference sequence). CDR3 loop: CASSPTYNEQFF. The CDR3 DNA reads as TGTGCCAGCAGCCCCACATACAATGAGCAGTTCTTC. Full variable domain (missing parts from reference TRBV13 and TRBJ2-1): AAGVIQSPRHLIKEKRETATLKCYPIPRHDTVYWYQQGPGQDPQFLISFYEKMQSDKGSIPDRFSAQQFSDYHSELNMSSLELGDSALYFCASSPTYNEQFFGPGTRLTVL.

This CDR3 reads CASSPVGGSGELFF. CDR3 nucleotides: TGTGCCAGTAGCCCTGTCGGGGGCTCCGGGGAGCTGTTTTTT. This chain connects TRBV19 to TRBJ2-2; D is tentatively TRBD1 or TRBD2 (6 bases each). In germline, CDR1 is LNHDA, CDR2 SQIVND (reference sequence). V was cut by 6 bases and J by 6 bases, with 14 bases left in between. The CDR3 has 14 residues.

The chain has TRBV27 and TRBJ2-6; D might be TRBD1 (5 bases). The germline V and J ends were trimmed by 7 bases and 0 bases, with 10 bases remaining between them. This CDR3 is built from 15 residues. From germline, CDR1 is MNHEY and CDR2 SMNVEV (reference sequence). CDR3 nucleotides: TGTGCCAGCAAAATAGGGGACTCTGGGGCCAACGTCCTGACTTTC. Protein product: CASKIGDSGANVLTF. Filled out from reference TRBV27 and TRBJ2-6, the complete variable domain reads EAQVTQNPRYLITVTGKKLTVTCSQNMNHEYMSWYRQDPGLGLRQIYYSMNVEVTDKGDVPEGYKVSRKEKRNFPLILESPSPNQTSLYFCASKIGDSGANVLTFGAGSRLTVL.

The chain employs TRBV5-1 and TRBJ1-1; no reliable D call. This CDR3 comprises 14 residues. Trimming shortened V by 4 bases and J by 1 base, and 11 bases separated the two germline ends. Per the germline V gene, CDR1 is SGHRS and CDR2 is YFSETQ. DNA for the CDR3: TGCGCCAGCAGCCCGGGTTTTGGGAACACTGAAGCTTTCTTT. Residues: CASSPGFGNTEAFF. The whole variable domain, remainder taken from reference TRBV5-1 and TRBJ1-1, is KAGVTQTPRYLIKTRGQQVTLSCSPISGHRSVSWYQQTPGQGLQFLFEYFSETQRNKGNFPGRFSGRQFSNSRSEMNVSTLELGDSALYLCASSPGFGNTEAFFGQGTRLTVV.

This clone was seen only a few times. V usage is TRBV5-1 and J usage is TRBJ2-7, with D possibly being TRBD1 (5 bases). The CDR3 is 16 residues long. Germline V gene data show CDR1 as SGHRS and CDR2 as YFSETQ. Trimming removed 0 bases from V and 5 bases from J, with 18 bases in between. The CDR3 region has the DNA TGCGCCAGCAGCTTGGCCCAGGGCGCCTTATGGGACGAGCAGTACTTC. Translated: CASSLAQGALWDEQYF.

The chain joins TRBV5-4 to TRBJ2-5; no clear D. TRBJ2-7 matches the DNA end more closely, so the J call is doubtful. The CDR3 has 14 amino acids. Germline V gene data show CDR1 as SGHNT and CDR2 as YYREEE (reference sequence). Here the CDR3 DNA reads TGTGCCAGCAGCTTGGATCGGGCCTCCTACGAGCAGTACTTC. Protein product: CASSLDRASYEQYF.

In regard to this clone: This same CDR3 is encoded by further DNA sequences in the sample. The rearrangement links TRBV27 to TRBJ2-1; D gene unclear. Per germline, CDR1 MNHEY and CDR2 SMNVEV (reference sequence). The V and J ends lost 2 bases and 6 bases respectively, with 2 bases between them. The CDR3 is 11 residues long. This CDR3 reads CASSLGNEQFF. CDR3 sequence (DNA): TGTGCCAGCAGTTTAGGCAATGAGCAGTTCTTC.

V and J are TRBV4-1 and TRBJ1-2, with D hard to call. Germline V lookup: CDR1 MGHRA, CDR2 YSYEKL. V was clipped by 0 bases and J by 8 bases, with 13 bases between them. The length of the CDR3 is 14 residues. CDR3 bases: TGCGCCAGCAGCCAAGATGACTACCCTGGGGGCTACACCTTC. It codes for CASSQDDYPGGYTF.

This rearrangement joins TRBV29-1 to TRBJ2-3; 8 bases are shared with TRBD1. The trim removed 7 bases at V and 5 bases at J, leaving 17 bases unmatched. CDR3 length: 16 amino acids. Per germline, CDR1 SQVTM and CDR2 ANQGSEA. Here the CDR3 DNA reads TGCAGCGCCACCCCGACCGGCAGGGGGCTGGGAGATACGCAGTATTTT. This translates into CSATPTGRGLGDTQYF.

The CDR3 sequence: CASSSPKGQGADTGELFF. The CDR3, as DNA: TGTGCCAGCAGCTCACCAAAAGGACAGGGGGCGGACACCGGGGAGCTGTTTTTT. J is TRBJ2-2 and V is TRBV5-6; 11 nucleotides align to TRBD1. The CDR3 spans 18 residues. The V gene's germline CDR1 is SGHDT and CDR2 YYEEEE. Trimming cost V 3 bases and J 3 bases; bases outside gene matches: 10.

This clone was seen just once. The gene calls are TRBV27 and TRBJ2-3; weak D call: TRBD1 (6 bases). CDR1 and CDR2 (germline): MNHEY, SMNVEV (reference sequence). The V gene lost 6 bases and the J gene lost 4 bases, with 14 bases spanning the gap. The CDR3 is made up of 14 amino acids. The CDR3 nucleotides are TGTGCCAGCAGCTCCGGGACACCCCCAGATACGCAGTATTTT. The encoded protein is CASSSGTPPDTQYF.

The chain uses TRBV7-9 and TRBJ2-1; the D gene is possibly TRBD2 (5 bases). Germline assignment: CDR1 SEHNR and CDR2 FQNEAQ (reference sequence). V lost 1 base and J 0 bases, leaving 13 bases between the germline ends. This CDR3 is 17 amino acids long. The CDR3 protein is CASSLVGLAPSYNEQFF. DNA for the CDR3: TGTGCCAGCAGCTTAGTCGGTCTAGCCCCCTCCTACAATGAGCAGTTCTTC.

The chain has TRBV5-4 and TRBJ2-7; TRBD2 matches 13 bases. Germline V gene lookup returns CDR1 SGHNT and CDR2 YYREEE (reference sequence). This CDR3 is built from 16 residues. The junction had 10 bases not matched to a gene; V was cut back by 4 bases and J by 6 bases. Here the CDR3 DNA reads TGTGCCAGCAGCCCAGGATTGGGACTAGCGGGACCCGAGCAGTACTTC. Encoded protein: CASSPGLGLAGPEQYF.

CDR3 protein: CAISEPVEGGSYEQYF. CDR3 nucleotides: TGTGCCATCAGTGAACCGGTGGAAGGGGGTTCCTACGAGCAGTACTTC. This chain connects TRBV10-3 to TRBJ2-7, with a weak D call TRBD1 (6 bases). Trimming took off 3 bases at V and 1 base at J, with 16 bases between the two ends. The V gene's germline CDR1 is ENHRY and CDR2 SYGVKD. This CDR3 contains 16 residues.

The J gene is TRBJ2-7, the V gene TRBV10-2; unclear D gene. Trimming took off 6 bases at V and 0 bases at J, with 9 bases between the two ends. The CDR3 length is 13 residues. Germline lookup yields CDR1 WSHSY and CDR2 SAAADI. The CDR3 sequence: CASRGPSSYEQYF. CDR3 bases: TGCGCCAGCAGAGGACCGAGCTCCTACGAGCAGTACTTC.

CDR3 amino acids: CASSLNPWTANEKLFF. The CDR3 coding sequence is TGTGCCAGCAGCTTAAATCCCTGGACGGCTAATGAAAAACTGTTTTTT. V gene TRBV13 combines with J gene TRBJ1-4; D is ambiguous. The CDR3 contains 16 residues. The V and J ends lost 2 bases and 3 bases respectively, with 13 bases between them. Germline V gene lookup returns CDR1 PRHDT and CDR2 FYEKMQ (reference sequence).

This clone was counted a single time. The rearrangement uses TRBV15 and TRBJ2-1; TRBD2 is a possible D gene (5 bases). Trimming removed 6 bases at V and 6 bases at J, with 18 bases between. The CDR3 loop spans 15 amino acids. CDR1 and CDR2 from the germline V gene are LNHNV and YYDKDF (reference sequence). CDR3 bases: TGTGCCACCAGGGATCCGGGGTTAGACCCCAATGAGCAGTTCTTC. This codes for CATRDPGLDPNEQFF.

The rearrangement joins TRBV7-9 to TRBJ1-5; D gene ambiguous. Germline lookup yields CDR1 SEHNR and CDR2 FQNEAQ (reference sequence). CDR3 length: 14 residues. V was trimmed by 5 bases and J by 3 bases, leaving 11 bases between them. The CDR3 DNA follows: TGTGCCAGCAGCGCGGAACGTCCCAATCAGCCCCAGCATTTT. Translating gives CASSAERPNQPQHF.

The CDR3 protein is CASSTRDRGLLQPQHF. The DNA for the CDR3 is TGTGCCAGCAGTACTAGAGACAGGGGCCTTCTTCAGCCCCAGCATTTT. The chain employs TRBV2 and TRBJ1-5; 8 nucleotides agree with TRBD1. The CDR3 is made up of 16 amino acids. After removal of 5 bases from V and 6 bases from J, the junction contained 12 bases not matched to a gene. Germline V CDR1 and CDR2: SNHLY, FYNNEI.

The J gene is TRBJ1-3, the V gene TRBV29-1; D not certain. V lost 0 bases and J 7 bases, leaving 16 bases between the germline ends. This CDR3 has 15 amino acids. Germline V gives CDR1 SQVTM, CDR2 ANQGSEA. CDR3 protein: CSVEEGDSSRNTIYF. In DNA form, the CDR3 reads TGCAGCGTTGAAGAAGGAGATTCCTCAAGGAACACCATATATTTT.

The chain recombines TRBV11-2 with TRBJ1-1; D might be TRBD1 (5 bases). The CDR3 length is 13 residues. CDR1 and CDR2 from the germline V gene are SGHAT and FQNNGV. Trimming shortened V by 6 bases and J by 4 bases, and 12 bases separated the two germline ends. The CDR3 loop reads CASRSIRGTEAFF. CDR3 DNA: TGTGCCAGCAGGTCCATTAGGGGCACTGAAGCTTTCTTT.

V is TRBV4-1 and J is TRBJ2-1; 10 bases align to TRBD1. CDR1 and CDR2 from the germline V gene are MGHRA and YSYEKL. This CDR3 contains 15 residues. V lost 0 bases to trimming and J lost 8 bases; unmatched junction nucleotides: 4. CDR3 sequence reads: CASSQDQGQGHEQFF. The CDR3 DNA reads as TGCGCCAGCAGCCAAGATCAGGGACAGGGGCATGAGCAGTTCTTC.

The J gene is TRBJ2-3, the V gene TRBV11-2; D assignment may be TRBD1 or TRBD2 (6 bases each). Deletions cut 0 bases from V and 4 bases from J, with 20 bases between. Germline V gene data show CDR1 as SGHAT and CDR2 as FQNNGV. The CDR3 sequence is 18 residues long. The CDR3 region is CASSLDLFGGLGADTQYF. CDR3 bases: TGTGCCAGCAGCTTAGATCTTTTTGGGGGGCTTGGCGCAGATACGCAGTATTTT.

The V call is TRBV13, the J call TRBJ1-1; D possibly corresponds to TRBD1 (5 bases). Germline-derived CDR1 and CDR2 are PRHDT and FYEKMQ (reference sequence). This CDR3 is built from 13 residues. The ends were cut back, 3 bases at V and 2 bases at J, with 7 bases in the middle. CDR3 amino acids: CASSFQGNTEAFF. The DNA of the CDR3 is TGTGCCAGCAGCTTCCAGGGAAACACTGAAGCTTTCTTT.

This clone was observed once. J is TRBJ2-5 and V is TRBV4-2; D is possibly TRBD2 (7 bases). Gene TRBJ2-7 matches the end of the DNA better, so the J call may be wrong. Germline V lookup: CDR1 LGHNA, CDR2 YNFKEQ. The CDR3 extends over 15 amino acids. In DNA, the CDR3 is TGTGCCAGCAGCCAAGAAGGGGGGGGCTCCTACGAGCAGTACTTC. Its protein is CASSQEGGGSYEQYF.

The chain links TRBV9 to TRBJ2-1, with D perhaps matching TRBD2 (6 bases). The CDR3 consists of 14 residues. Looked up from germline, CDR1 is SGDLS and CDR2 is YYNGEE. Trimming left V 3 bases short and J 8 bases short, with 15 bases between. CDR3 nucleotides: TGTGCCAGCAGCGGTAGCGGAAGTTCAGATGAGCAGTTCTTC. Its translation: CASSGSGSSDEQFF.

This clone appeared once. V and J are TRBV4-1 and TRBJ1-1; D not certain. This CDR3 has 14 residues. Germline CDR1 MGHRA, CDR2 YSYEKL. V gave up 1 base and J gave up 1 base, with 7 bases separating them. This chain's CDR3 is CASSQATGNTEAFF. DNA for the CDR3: TGCGCCAGCAGCCAAGCAACCGGGAACACTGAAGCTTTCTTT.

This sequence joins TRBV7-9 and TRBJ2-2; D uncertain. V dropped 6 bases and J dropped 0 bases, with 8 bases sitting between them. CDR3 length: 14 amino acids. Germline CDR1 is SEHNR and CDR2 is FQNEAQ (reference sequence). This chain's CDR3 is CASRPDANTGELFF. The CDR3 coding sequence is TGTGCCAGCAGACCAGATGCGAACACCGGGGAGCTGTTTTTT.

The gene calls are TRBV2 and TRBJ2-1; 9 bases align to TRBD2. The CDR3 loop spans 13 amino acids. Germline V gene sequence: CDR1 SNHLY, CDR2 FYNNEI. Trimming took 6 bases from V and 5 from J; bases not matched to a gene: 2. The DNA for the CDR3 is TGTGCCAGCAGGGGACTAGCTAACAATGAGCAGTTCTTC. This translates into CASRGLANNEQFF.

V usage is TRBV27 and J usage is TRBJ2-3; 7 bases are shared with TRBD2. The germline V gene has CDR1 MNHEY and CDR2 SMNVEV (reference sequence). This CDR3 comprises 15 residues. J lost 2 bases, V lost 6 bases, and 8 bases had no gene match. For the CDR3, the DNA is TGTGCCAGCAGCCCAAGACTAGCACCCACAGATACGCAGTATTTT. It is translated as CASSPRLAPTDTQYF.